This T cell receptor (beta chain) was sequenced during a study of shared clonotypes between healthy human individuals. Profiled with immunoSEQ multiplex PCR; TCRdb holds only in-frame clones, not every one. Of approximately 2.5 million clones detected, approximately 93% appear once; the ten largest clones hold more than 0.35%. This CDR3 contains 14 residues. V was pared by 2 bases and J by 9 bases, with 14 bases between. Germline CDR1 is LNHDA and CDR2 is SQIVND (reference sequence). The chain couples TRBV19 to TRBJ1-5, with D possibly being TRBD1 (6 bases). Sequencing was performed on naive CD4+ T cells from PBMCs. Indicated subset: CD45RA+ positively selected. This clonotype originated in a man aged 18 to 30 in good health. Some clones in this sample may be carry-over from other donors' samples. The CDR3 sequence is CASSIRRGGRPQHF. The CDR3 coding sequence is TGTGCCAGTAGTATACGCAGGGGTGGTCGGCCCCAGCATTTT.